Each of the 5 T cell receptor beta chains below was sequenced from the same sample in a study of cytomegalovirus exposure and HLA in healthy donors. Researchers ran the PCR with 60 Vbeta and 13 Jbeta primers. Profiling relied on immunoSEQ multiplex PCR, and the TCRdb table lists in-frame clones only, not all of them. The data contain over 150,000 clones, about four fifths of them singletons. The sequenced sample consisted of PBMCs. These receptors all stem from a man aged 50-60 years in good health and CMV-seropositive.

This clone was seen more than once but under ten times. The V and J genes are TRBV28 and TRBJ1-2; no definite D call. The germline V gene encodes CDR1 MDHEN and CDR2 SYDVKM. The CDR3 sequence is 13 residues long. V was pared by 3 bases and J by 8 bases, with 13 bases between. CDR3 protein: CASSFGPIMGYTF. The CDR3 nucleotides are TGTGCCAGCAGTTTTGGGCCTATTATGGGCTACACCTTC.

The chain uses TRBV5-5 and TRBJ1-5; no firm D call. Germline loops: CDR1 SGHKS, CDR2 YYEKEE (reference sequence). CDR3 length: 15 residues. Trimming removed 1 base at V and 5 bases at J, with 13 bases between. The CDR3 region has the DNA TGTGCCAGCAGCTTGCAGAGTAGCCCATATCAGCCCCAGCATTTT. Protein product: CASSLQSSPYQPQHF.

The chain has TRBV4-3 and TRBJ1-5, with 11 bases identical to TRBD1. Trimming at V came to 3 bases and at J to 7 bases, leaving 5 bases not matched to a gene. This CDR3 region has 15 residues. The germline gives CDR1 LGHNA, CDR2 YSLEER. Written as DNA, the CDR3 is TGCGCCAGCAGCCATGGGACAGGGGGGGGACAGCCCCAGCATTTT. Protein product: CASSHGTGGGQPQHF.

This clone was observed once. The V gene is TRBV27, the J gene TRBJ1-6; D ambiguous. V dropped 5 bases and J dropped 8 bases, with 7 bases sitting between them. This CDR3 comprises 12 residues. The germline V gene encodes CDR1 MNHEY and CDR2 SMNVEV (reference sequence). The CDR3 is CASSPPYSPLHF. CDR3 nucleotides: TGTGCCAGCAGTCCCCCATATTCACCCCTCCACTTT.

The gene calls are TRBV5-1 and TRBJ1-1; 11 bases are a match to TRBD1. The CDR3 length is 14 residues. CDR1 is SGHRS, CDR2 YFSETQ, per germline. Germline trimming cut 7 bases from V and 5 bases from J; bases unmatched to any gene: 7. The CDR3 DNA is TGCGCCAGCCGCCGGGGACAGGGGGAGACTGAAGCTTTCTTT. Translating it yields CASRRGQGETEAFF.